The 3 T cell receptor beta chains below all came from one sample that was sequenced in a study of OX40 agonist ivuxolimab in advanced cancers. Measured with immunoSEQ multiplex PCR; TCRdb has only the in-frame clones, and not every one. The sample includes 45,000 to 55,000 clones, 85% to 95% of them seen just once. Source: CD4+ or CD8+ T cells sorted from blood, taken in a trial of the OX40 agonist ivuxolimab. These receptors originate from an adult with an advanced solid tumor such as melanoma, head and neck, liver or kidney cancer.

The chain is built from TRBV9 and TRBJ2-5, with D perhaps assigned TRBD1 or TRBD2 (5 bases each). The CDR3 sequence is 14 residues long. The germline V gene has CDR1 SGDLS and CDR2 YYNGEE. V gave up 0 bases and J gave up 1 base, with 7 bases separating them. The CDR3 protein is CASSVGDAQETQYF. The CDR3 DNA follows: TGTGCCAGCAGCGTAGGGGACGCCCAAGAGACCCAGTACTTC.

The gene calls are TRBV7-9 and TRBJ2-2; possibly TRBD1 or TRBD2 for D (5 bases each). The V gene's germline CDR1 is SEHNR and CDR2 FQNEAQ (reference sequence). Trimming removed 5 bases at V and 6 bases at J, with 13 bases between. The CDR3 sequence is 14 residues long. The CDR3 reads CASSQQEVAGELFF. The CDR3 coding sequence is TGTGCCAGCAGCCAACAGGAGGTGGCCGGGGAGCTGTTTTTT.

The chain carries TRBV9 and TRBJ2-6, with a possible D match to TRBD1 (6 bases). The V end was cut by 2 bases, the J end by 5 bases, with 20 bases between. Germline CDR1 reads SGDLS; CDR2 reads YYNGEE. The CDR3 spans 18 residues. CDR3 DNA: TGTGCCAGCAGCGTCCTTAAGCAGGGGAGCTTAAGGGCCAACGTCCTGACTTTC. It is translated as CASSVLKQGSLRANVLTF.